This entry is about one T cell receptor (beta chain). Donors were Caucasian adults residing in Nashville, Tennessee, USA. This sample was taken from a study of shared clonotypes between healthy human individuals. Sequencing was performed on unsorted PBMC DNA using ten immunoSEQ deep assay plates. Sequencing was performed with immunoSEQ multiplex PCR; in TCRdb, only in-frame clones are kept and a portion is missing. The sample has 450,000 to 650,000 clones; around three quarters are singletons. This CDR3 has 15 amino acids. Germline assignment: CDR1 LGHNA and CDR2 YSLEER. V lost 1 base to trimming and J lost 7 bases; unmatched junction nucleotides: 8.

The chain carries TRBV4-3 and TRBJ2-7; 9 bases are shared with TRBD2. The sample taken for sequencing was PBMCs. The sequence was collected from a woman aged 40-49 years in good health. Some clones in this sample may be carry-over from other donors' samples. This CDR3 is CASSQGLADLREQYF. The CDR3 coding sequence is TGCGCCAGCAGCCAAGGACTAGCGGACCTGAGGGAGCAGTACTTC.